These 27 T cell receptor beta chains share one sample of origin, sequenced in a study of human CD8 memory T cell subsets. TCR beta libraries were made by UMI-labeled 5' RACE. Reprocessing the 5' RACE reads, TCRdb reports a single entry for every CDR3 protein and omits DNA. The sample includes roughly 18,000 distinct CDR3 sequences. Sequencing was carried out using CD8+ T cells from PBMCs. These receptors all come from a human donor in good health.

The J gene is TRBJ1-1, the V gene TRBV6-2 or TRBV6-3; TCRdb lists TRBD1, though no DNA is available to test this call. The CDR3 is 14 residues long. The germline V gene encodes CDR1 MNHEY and CDR2 SVGEGT. The chain's CDR3 is CASSYHSRGTEAFF.

This sequence joins TRBV7-9 and TRBJ2-2; TCRdb names TRBD2, which stays unverified in the absence of DNA. The CDR3 sequence is 17 residues long. Per the germline V gene, CDR1 is SEHNR and CDR2 is FQNEAQ (reference sequence). The CDR3 region is CASSPDSGGRNTGELFF.

This chain connects TRBV7-6 to TRBJ2-5; TCRdb outputs TRBD1, but without DNA this stays unchecked. Germline V lookup: CDR1 SGHVS, CDR2 FNYEAQ. The CDR3 has 14 residues. The CDR3 loop reads CASRPHALQETQYF.

The genes are TRBV7-2 and TRBJ2-1. This CDR3 contains 12 residues. In germline, CDR1 is SGHTA, CDR2 FQGNSA. The chain's CDR3 is CASSLDFRVQFF.

The chain uses TRBV12-3 or TRBV12-4 and TRBJ2-1; TCRdb gives TRBD1 as the D gene, but with no DNA this cannot be confirmed. The CDR3 spans 13 residues. The CDR3 protein is CASSSDRGNEQFF.

V is TRBV28 and J is TRBJ1-1; TCRdb's D call, TRBD1, is unchecked because there is no DNA. Germline V gene data show CDR1 as MDHEN and CDR2 as SYDVKM. The CDR3 has 13 residues. Here the CDR3 reads CASRPRGNTEAFF.

The chain recombines TRBV6-6 with TRBJ2-5; TCRdb designates TRBD1, a call that cannot be tested without DNA. CDR1 is MNHNY, CDR2 SVGAGI, per germline (reference sequence). CDR3 length: 17 amino acids. CDR3 in amino acids: CASSYSPPTASQETQYF.

The chain joins TRBV20-1 to TRBJ1-2; TCRdb calls TRBD1, which cannot be checked without DNA. The CDR3 runs to 17 residues. Germline lookup yields CDR1 DFQATT and CDR2 SNEGSKA (reference sequence). CDR3: CSASDYPLTGPVYGYTF.

The V and J genes are TRBV7-2 and TRBJ2-1. The CDR3 has 13 amino acids. The germline V gene encodes CDR1 SGHTA and CDR2 FQGNSA. The CDR3 loop reads CASSSTSYNEQFF.

The chain carries TRBV11-2 and TRBJ2-5; TCRdb selects TRBD1, and the lack of DNA leaves this call unchecked. CDR3 length: 14 residues. Germline lookup yields CDR1 SGHAT and CDR2 FQNNGV. This chain's CDR3 is CASSSPGDSLFQYF.

This CDR3 is CSVAGWTSGRRAEDEQYF. The gene calls are TRBV29-1 and TRBJ2-7; TCRdb's D call, TRBD2, is unchecked because there is no DNA. Germline V gives CDR1 SQVTM, CDR2 ANQGSEA. CDR3 length equals 18 residues.

The J gene is TRBJ2-3, the V gene TRBV20-1; TCRdb's D call of TRBD2 is untestable without DNA. Germline lookup yields CDR1 DFQATT and CDR2 SNEGSKA (reference sequence). The CDR3 is 18 residues long. The CDR3 reads CSASSTSGGVLSTDTQYF.

CDR3 region: CAWDVGNAQAFF. The chain links TRBV30 to TRBJ1-1; TCRdb's assignment of TRBD1 cannot be checked, as there is no DNA. From germline, CDR1 is GTSNPN and CDR2 SVGIG (reference sequence). The CDR3 spans 12 residues.

The chain has TRBV7-7 and TRBJ2-5. The CDR3 is 13 amino acids. CDR1 SSHAT and CDR2 FNYEAQ come from the germline V gene (reference sequence). CDR3 sequence: CASSLNTQETQYF.

The chain has TRBV7-7 and TRBJ2-1; TCRdb reports TRBD2, a call that lacks DNA to check it against. Germline V gives CDR1 SSHAT, CDR2 FNYEAQ (reference sequence). The CDR3 has 15 residues. The CDR3 loop reads CASSPNSGTGNEQFF.

The chain employs TRBV3-1 and TRBJ1-6. The CDR3 sequence is 13 residues long. Looked up from germline, CDR1 is LGHDT and CDR2 is YNNKEL (reference sequence). CDR3 sequence reads: CASSQGPNSPLHF.

The chain employs TRBV10-2 and TRBJ2-1; TCRdb picks TRBD2, but there is no DNA to check that call. CDR1 and CDR2 (germline): WSHSY, SAAADI. This CDR3 has 14 amino acids. The CDR3: CASATSGGVHEQFF.

The chain carries TRBV7-2 and TRBJ2-5; TCRdb picks TRBD2, but there is no DNA to check that call. The CDR3 contains 16 residues. The germline gives CDR1 SGHTA, CDR2 FQGNSA. CDR3 residues: CASSLALAGGEETQYF.

This chain uses TRBV7-9 with TRBJ1-2. The germline V gene has CDR1 SEHNR and CDR2 FQNEAQ (reference sequence). The CDR3 contains 13 residues. The CDR3 is CASSEDGNYGYTF.

V is TRBV28 and J is TRBJ1-5. The germline gives CDR1 MDHEN, CDR2 SYDVKM. The CDR3 sequence is 15 residues long. This chain's CDR3 is CASGTRRIRIGPQHF.

The chain links TRBV12-3 or TRBV12-4 to TRBJ2-1; the TCRdb D gene call, TRBD2, has no DNA to confirm it. This CDR3 has 17 residues. CDR3 residues: CASSLPGRGDPYNEQFF.

The chain employs TRBV7-9 and TRBJ2-2; TCRdb's assignment of TRBD1 cannot be checked, as there is no DNA. Germline CDR1 is SEHNR and CDR2 is FQNEAQ (reference sequence). The CDR3 length is 15 residues. The chain's CDR3 is CASSLGQGITGELFF.

The chain employs TRBV28 and TRBJ1-5; TCRdb designates TRBD1, a call that cannot be tested without DNA. CDR1 and CDR2 (germline): MDHEN, SYDVKM. CDR3 length equals 16 residues. This CDR3 is CASSSKRGRSDQPQHF.

J is TRBJ2-1 and V is TRBV6-2 or TRBV6-3; TCRdb's assignment of TRBD2 cannot be checked, as there is no DNA. The length of the CDR3 is 14 residues. Germline lookup yields CDR1 MNHEY and CDR2 SVGEGT. CDR3 in amino acids: CASATSGTVDEQFF.

CDR3 in amino acids: CASSPREVGWRNTEAFF. The chain has TRBV13 and TRBJ1-1. Germline CDR1 is PRHDT and CDR2 is FYEKMQ (reference sequence). The CDR3 covers 17 residues.

The CDR3: CASKVGPDRAYEQYF. The chain links TRBV6-1 to TRBJ2-7; the D gene TCRdb calls, TRBD1, cannot be checked with no DNA. The CDR3 spans 15 residues. Germline CDR1 is MNHNS and CDR2 is SASEGT.

V is TRBV6-5 and J is TRBJ2-1; the D gene TCRdb calls, TRBD1, cannot be checked with no DNA. CDR1 is MNHEY and CDR2 is SVGAGI in the germline V gene. CDR3 size: 17 residues. This CDR3 reads CASSFLPDRDDLGEQFF.